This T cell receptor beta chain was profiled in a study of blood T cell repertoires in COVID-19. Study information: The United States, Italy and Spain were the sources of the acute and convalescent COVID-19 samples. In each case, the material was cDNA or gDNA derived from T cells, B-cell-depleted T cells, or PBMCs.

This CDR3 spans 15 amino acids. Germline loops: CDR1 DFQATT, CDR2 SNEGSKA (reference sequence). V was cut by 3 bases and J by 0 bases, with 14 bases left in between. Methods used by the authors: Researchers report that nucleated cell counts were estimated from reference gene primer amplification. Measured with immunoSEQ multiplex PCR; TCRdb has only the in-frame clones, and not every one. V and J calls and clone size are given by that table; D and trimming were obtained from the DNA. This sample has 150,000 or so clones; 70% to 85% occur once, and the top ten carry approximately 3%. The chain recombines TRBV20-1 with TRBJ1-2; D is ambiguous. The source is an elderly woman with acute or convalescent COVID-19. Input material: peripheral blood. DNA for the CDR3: TGCAGTGCTAGTATCGGGGTTTTAGCTAACTATGGCTACACCTTC. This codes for CSASIGVLANYGYTF.